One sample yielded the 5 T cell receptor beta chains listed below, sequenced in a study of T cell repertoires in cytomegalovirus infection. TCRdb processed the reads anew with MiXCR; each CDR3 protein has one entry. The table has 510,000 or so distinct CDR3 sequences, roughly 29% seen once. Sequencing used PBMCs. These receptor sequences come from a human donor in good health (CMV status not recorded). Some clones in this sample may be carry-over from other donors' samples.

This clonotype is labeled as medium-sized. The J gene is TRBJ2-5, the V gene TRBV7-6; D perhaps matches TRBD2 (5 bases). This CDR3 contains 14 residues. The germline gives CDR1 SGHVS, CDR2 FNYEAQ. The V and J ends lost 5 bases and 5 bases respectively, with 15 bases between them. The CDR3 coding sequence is TGTGCCAGCAGCGCCGGACCCCGAGGGGAGACCCAGTACTTC. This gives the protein CASSAGPRGETQYF.

The CDR3 sequence is CASSLEAGSYEQYF. As DNA, the CDR3 is TGTGCCAGCAGCTTAGAGGCAGGGAGTTACGAGCAGTACTTC. The chain employs TRBV7-3 and TRBJ2-7; tentatively, D is TRBD1 or TRBD2 (5 bases each). The CDR3 contains 14 residues. In germline, CDR1 is SGHTA, CDR2 FQGTGA. The V end lost 2 bases, the J end lost 4 bases, and 12 bases lay between the germline ends.

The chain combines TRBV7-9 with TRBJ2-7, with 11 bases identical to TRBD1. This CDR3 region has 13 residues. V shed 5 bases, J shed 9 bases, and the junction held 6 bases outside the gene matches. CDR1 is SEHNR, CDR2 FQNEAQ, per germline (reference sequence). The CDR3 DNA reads TGTGCCAGCAGCCGGGACAGGGGGGATTTGCAGTACTTC. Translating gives CASSRDRGDLQYF.

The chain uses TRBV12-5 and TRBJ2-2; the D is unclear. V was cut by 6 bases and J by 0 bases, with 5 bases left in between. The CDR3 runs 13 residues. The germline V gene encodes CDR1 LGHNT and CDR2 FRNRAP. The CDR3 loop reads CASGHSNTGELFF. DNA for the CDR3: TGTGCTAGTGGACATTCGAACACCGGGGAGCTGTTTTTT.

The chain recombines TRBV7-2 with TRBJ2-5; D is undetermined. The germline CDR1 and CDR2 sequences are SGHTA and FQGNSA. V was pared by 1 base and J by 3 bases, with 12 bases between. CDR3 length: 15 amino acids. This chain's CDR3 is CASSLVRAMKETQYF. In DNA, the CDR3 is TGTGCCAGCAGCTTAGTAAGGGCGATGAAAGAGACCCAGTACTTC.